This entry features one T cell receptor (beta chain) sequence. These data belong to a study of blood T cell repertoires in COVID-19. On the study more broadly: Acute and convalescent COVID-19 specimens originated in the United States, Italy and Spain. Sample material is recorded as cDNA or gDNA derived from T cells, B-cell-depleted T cells, or PBMCs.

Per the authors' pipeline: Estimation of nucleated cell counts relied on the amplification of reference gene primers. Produced via immunoSEQ multiplex PCR; TCRdb's table is partial and in-frame only. V and J calls and clone size are copied from that table; D and trimming were computed from the DNA. The data show 95,000 to 100,000 clones, with around 92% seen just once and 5% to 6% held by the top ten. The sample was peripheral blood. The origin of this receptor is a man aged 50-60 years with active COVID-19.

CDR3 in amino acids: CASSPPSGSGTGELFF. CDR3 DNA sequence: TGTGCCAGCAGCCCCCCCTCCGGGAGTGGGACCGGGGAGCTGTTTTTT. This sequence joins TRBV3-1 (or the pseudogene TRBV3-2) and TRBJ2-2; D is perhaps TRBD2 (6 bases). Deletions cut 4 bases from V and 5 bases from J, with 17 bases between. The CDR3 contains 16 residues. The V gene's germline CDR1 is LGHDT and CDR2 YNNKEL (reference sequence).